These 19 T cell receptor beta chains came from one sample sequenced in a study of blood T cell repertoires in COVID-19. This table comes from immunoSEQ multiplex PCR, and its TCRdb copy is limited to in-frame clones, with some not included. The sample carries around 250,000 clones, about 86% recorded once. Source material: peripheral blood. Receptors were obtained from a man aged 45-65 years with active or convalescent COVID-19.

This clone was recorded once. The rearrangement uses TRBV19 and TRBJ1-6; D remains ambiguous. V lost 6 bases, J lost 8 bases, and 11 bases lay in between. The CDR3 loop spans 13 amino acids. The germline CDR1 and CDR2 sequences are LNHDA and SQIVND (reference sequence). In DNA form, the CDR3 reads TGTGCCAGTAGGGGCCAAAACCATTCACCCCTCCACTTT. Its protein is CASRGQNHSPLHF. Full variable domain (missing parts from reference TRBV19 and TRBJ1-6): DGGITQSPKYLFRKEGQNVTLSCEQNLNHDAMYWYRQDPGQGLRLIYYSQIVNDFQKGDIAEGYSVSREKKESFPLTVTSAQKNPTAFYLCASRGQNHSPLHFGNGTRLTVT.

The gene calls are TRBV9 and TRBJ2-1, with 7 nucleotides matching TRBD2. The CDR3 is 11 amino acids. Germline CDR1 and CDR2: SGDLS and YYNGEE. After removal of 3 bases from V and 10 bases from J, the junction contained 1 base not matched to a gene. CDR3 bases: TGTGCCAGCAGCGGGACTAGGGAGCAGTTCTTC. Its translation is CASSGTREQFF.

The chain links TRBV9 to TRBJ2-5, with D perhaps TRBD2 (6 bases). Germline CDR1 SGDLS, CDR2 YYNGEE. V lost 0 bases and J 1 base, leaving 10 bases between the germline ends. There are 15 residues in the CDR3. The CDR3 DNA follows: TGTGCCAGCAGCGTAGTTGGAGGGAGCCAAGAGACCCAGTACTTC. Translation gives CASSVVGGSQETQYF.

The chain joins TRBV10-3 to TRBJ1-5, with D uncertain. The CDR3 is made up of 12 amino acids. CDR1 and CDR2 (germline): ENHRY, SYGVKD. The ends were cut back, 8 bases at V and 4 bases at J, with 9 bases in the middle. CDR3 residues: CAIGEPNQPQHF. For the CDR3, the DNA is TGTGCCATCGGGGAGCCAAATCAGCCCCAGCATTTT.

V usage is TRBV30 and J usage is TRBJ2-4; 11 bases are a match to TRBD1. The CDR3 consists of 17 residues. Germline V gene data show CDR1 as GTSNPN and CDR2 as SVGIG (reference sequence). The ends lost 6 bases at V and 1 base at J; junction bases unmatched: 11. This chain's CDR3 is CACTAGQGAIAKNIQYF. The CDR3, as DNA: TGTGCCTGTACTGCCGGACAGGGGGCGATTGCCAAAAACATTCAGTACTTC. Complete variable domain (other parts from reference TRBV30 and TRBJ2-4): SQTIHQWPATLVQPVGSPLSLECTVEGTSNPNLYWYRQAAGRGLQLLFYSVGIGQISSEVPQNLSASRPQDRQFILSSKKLLLSDSGFYLCACTAGQGAIAKNIQYFGAGTRLSVL.

This chain uses TRBV6-1 with TRBJ1-5; no clear D. CDR1 is MNHNS, CDR2 SASEGT, per germline. The CDR3 runs to 14 residues. Trimming cost V 1 base and J 6 bases, with 10 bases left between them. CDR3 bases: TGTGCCAGCAGTGAAGGGCCAAGTTCTCAGCCCCAGCATTTT. Residues: CASSEGPSSQPQHF.

The rearrangement joins TRBV7-7 to TRBJ2-3; TRBD1 agrees at 10 bases. CDR3 size: 16 residues. CDR1 is SSHAT, CDR2 FNYEAQ, per germline (reference sequence). Germline trimming cut 4 bases from V and 1 base from J; bases unmatched to any gene: 5. The CDR3: CASSSGQGGGTDTQYF. DNA for the CDR3: TGTGCCAGCAGCTCCGGACAGGGGGGCGGCACAGATACGCAGTATTTT.

This clone was found once. V usage is TRBV3-1 (or the pseudogene TRBV3-2) and J usage is TRBJ2-7, with 12 bases lining up with TRBD2. J was trimmed by 0 bases and V by 4 bases; bases with no gene match: 13. The CDR3 totals 19 residues. The V gene's germline CDR1 is LGHDT and CDR2 YNNKEL (reference sequence). The CDR3 DNA reads as TGTGCCAGCAGCCGAACCGAGGAAACTAGCGGGGGGTTCTCCTACGAGCAGTACTTC. Translating gives CASSRTEETSGGFSYEQYF.

The rearrangement joins TRBV11-2 to TRBJ2-1; perhaps TRBD2 as D (7 bases). The CDR3 is 15 amino acids. The V gene's germline CDR1 is SGHAT and CDR2 FQNNGV. Trimming pared 3 bases from V and 8 bases from J, leaving 17 bases between. CDR3 in DNA: TGTGCCAGCAGCTTGGAACGGGGGGCTGCCGATGAGCAGTTCTTC. Amino acid sequence: CASSLERGAADEQFF.

The V gene is TRBV25-1, the J gene TRBJ2-2, with D perhaps TRBD1 (6 bases). Trimming pared 4 bases from V and 4 bases from J, leaving 10 bases between. The germline V gene has CDR1 MGHDK and CDR2 SYGVNS. The CDR3 length is 14 residues. This CDR3 reads CASSGTGFTGELFF. Written as DNA, the CDR3 is TGTGCCAGCAGTGGCACAGGGTTCACCGGGGAGCTGTTTTTT.

V and J are TRBV7-8 and TRBJ2-1; the match to TRBD1 covers 9 bases. Unmatched junction bases numbered 8, after V lost 5 bases and J lost 6 bases. CDR1 is SGHVS, CDR2 FQNEAQ, per germline. This CDR3 spans 15 amino acids. The CDR3 is CASSPRGQGSNEQFF. For the CDR3, the DNA is TGTGCCAGCAGCCCGCGGGGACAGGGATCCAATGAGCAGTTCTTC.

This chain uses TRBV2 with TRBJ1-4; possible D gene TRBD1, 6 bases. Germline CDR1 is SNHLY and CDR2 is FYNNEI. V was clipped by 6 bases and J by 0 bases, with 11 bases between them. CDR3 size: 15 residues. CDR3 protein: CASSRRQATNEKLFF. The CDR3 DNA follows: TGTGCCAGCAGCAGAAGACAGGCAACTAATGAAAAACTGTTTTTT.

The chain joins TRBV6-1 to TRBJ1-5, with a tentative D call TRBD1 (5 bases). The V gene's germline CDR1 is MNHNS and CDR2 SASEGT. There are 14 residues in the CDR3. V was trimmed by 2 bases and J by 6 bases, leaving 11 bases between them. The CDR3 DNA is TGTGCCAGCAGTGAATCGGGACTCATTCAGCCCCAGCATTTT. Translating it yields CASSESGLIQPQHF.

The V call is TRBV11-1, the J call TRBJ2-1, with unresolved D. The CDR3 consists of 13 residues. Trimming shortened V by 5 bases and J by 9 bases, and 14 bases separated the two germline ends. CDR1 is SGHAT and CDR2 is FQDESV in the germline V gene (reference sequence). The chain's CDR3 is CASSHQTPGEQFF. CDR3 DNA sequence: TGTGCCAGCAGCCATCAAACCCCGGGTGAGCAGTTCTTC.

This chain connects TRBV7-9 to TRBJ2-5, with D hard to call. Per the germline V gene, CDR1 is SEHNR and CDR2 is FQNEAQ (reference sequence). This CDR3 has 11 residues. The V gene lost 5 bases and the J gene lost 5 bases, with 6 bases spanning the gap. The CDR3, as DNA: TGTGCCAGCAGCCGACTGGAGACCCAGTACTTC. It translates to CASSRLETQYF.

The rearrangement joins TRBV2 to TRBJ1-4; D call uncertain. This CDR3 is 11 amino acids long. CDR1 and CDR2 (germline): SNHLY, FYNNEI. V was clipped by 3 bases and J by 7 bases, with 3 bases between them. The DNA of the CDR3 is TGTGCCAGCAGTGAGCGTGAAAAACTGTTTTTT. The encoded protein is CASSEREKLFF. Looking up the rest from reference TRBV2 and TRBJ1-4 gives the full variable domain: EPEVTQTPSHQVTQMGQEVILRCVPISNHLYFYWYRQILGQKVEFLVSFYNNEISEKSEIFDDQFSVERPDGSNFTLKIRSTKLEDSAMYFCASSEREKLFFGSGTQLSVL.

This clone appeared a single time. The gene calls are TRBV30 and TRBJ1-1, with no clear D. V was shortened by 1 base and J by 3 bases, with 21 bases between the two germline ends. Germline V gene lookup returns CDR1 GTSNPN and CDR2 SVGIG (reference sequence). The CDR3 sequence is 17 residues long. The DNA of the CDR3 is TGTGCCTGGAGTGCACCTCGATTAGACCGGAGGGACACTGAAGCTTTCTTT. Its protein product is CAWSAPRLDRRDTEAFF.

This chain connects TRBV7-9 to TRBJ1-6; 8 bases match TRBD1. The CDR3 has 14 amino acids. The trim removed 5 bases at V and 10 bases at J, leaving 7 bases unmatched. Germline CDR1 is SEHNR and CDR2 is FQNEAQ (reference sequence). In DNA form, the CDR3 reads TGTGCCAGCAGCCGACAGGGGAAGGGGTCACCCCTCCACTTT. Residues: CASSRQGKGSPLHF.

The chain uses TRBV6-5 and TRBJ2-1; no definite D call. This CDR3 has 15 residues. The germline gives CDR1 MNHEY, CDR2 SVGAGI. Trimming pared 0 bases from V and 3 bases from J, leaving 9 bases between. The CDR3 coding sequence is TGTGCCAGCAGTTACTCGAGCAAATTCTACAATGAGCAGTTCTTC. It codes for CASSYSSKFYNEQFF.